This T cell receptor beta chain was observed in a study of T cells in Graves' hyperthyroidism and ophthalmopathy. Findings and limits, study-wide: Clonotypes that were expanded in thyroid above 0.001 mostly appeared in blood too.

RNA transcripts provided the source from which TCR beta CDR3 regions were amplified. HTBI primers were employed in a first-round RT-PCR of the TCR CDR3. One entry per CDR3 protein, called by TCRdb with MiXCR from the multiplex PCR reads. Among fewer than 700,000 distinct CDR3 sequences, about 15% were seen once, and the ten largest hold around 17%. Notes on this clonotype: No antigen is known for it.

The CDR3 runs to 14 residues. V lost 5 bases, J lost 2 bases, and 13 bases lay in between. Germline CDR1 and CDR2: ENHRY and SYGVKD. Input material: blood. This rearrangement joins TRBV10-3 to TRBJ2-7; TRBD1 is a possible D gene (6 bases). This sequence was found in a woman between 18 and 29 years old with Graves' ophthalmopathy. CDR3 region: CAISPRTAAYEQYF. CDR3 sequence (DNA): TGTGCCATCAGTCCACGGACAGCTGCCTACGAGCAGTACTTC.